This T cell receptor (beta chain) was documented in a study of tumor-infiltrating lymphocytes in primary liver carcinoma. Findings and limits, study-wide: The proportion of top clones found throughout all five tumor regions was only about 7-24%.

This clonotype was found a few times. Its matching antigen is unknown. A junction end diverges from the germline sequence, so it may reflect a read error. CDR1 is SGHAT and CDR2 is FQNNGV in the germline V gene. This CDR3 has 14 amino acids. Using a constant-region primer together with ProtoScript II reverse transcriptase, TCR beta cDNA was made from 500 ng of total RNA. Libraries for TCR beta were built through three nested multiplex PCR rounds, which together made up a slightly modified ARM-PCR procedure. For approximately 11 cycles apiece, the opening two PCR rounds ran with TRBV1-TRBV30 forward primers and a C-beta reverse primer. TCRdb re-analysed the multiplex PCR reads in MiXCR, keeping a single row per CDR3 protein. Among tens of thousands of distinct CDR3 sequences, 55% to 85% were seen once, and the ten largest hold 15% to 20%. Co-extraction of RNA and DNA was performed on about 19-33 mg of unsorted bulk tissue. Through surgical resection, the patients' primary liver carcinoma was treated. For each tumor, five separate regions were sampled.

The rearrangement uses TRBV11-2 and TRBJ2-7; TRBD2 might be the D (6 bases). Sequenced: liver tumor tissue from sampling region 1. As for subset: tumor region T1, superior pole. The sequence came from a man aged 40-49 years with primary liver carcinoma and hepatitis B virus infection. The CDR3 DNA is TGTACCAGCAGCTTAAGCGGGTTATCCTACGAGCAGTATTTC. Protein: CTSSLSGLSYEQYF.